These T cell receptor beta chains were read from a single sample in a study of blood T cell repertoires in COVID-19. Using immunoSEQ multiplex PCR, the repertoire was profiled, and TCRdb retains in-frame clones only, with some absent. This table has 260,000 or so clones, around 88% appearing once. Sequencing was carried out using PBMCs or T cells enriched from blood (not recorded which). These TCRs come from a woman aged 40 to 55 with acute COVID-19. Both conserved end residues are part of each CDR3. The D gene is left open where the match is weak.

D: TRBD1; V: TRBV11-3; CDR3: CASKGQDNYGYTF
D: .; V: TRBV5-4; CDR3: CASSSDTSTNEKLFF
D: TRBD2; V: TRBV2; CDR3: CASSPGTSTGELFF
D: .; V: TRBV7-8; CDR3: CASSPTGRTYEQYF
D: .; V: TRBV11-2; CDR3: CASSLDLGSGSGNTIYF
D: .; V: TRBV5-4; CDR3: CASSLGGGDGFGYTF
D: .; V: TRBV29-1; CDR3: CSVEGRQGSPTGELFF
D: .; V: TRBV9; CDR3: CASSPPPGGYTF
D: TRBD2; V: TRBV28; CDR3: CASSPGGLAGDNEQFF
D: .; V: TRBV3-1/TRBV3-2; CDR3: CASSQGTAGTDSPLHF
D: TRBD1; V: TRBV7-6; CDR3: CASSKDRDRPYEQYF
D: TRBD1; V: TRBV3-1/TRBV3-2; CDR3: CASSQRTGSYGYTF
D: TRBD1; V: TRBV4-1; CDR3: CASSPGQGANYGYTF
D: .; V: TRBV7-2; CDR3: CASSLGTHSGGYTF
D: TRBD1; V: TRBV3-1/TRBV3-2; CDR3: CASSLTTGQTYEQYF
D: .; V: TRBV28; CDR3: CASSLLPPQETQYF
D: .; V: TRBV2; CDR3: CASTLLGRVGNEQFF
D: .; V: TRBV2; CDR3: CASSGAGYLYGYTF
D: .; V: TRBV5-1; CDR3: CASSPLGGRGEQYF
D: .; V: TRBV4-2; CDR3: CASNQDVNMNTEAFF
D: .; V: TRBV19; CDR3: CASSSTGNTIYF
D: .; V: TRBV13; CDR3: CASSPLEGFGTQYF